A selection of T cell receptor beta chains follows, all from one sample in a study of cytomegalovirus exposure and HLA in healthy donors. Some clones are missing from TCRdb's copy, which holds only in-frame ones; the method was immunoSEQ multiplex PCR. The sample shows about 170,000 clones, approximately 79% of them seen only once. Material for sequencing was PBMCs. The receptors originated from a male donor in good health and CMV-seronegative. Each CDR3 is given with its conserved first and last residue. Each record gives: V gene, clone size, D gene, CDR3 length, J gene, CDR3 protein, CDR3 DNA. The D gene is left open where the match is weak. A row's size may be missing; if present it is once, few, many or a size class.

v_call: TRBV10-1; clone_size: .; d_call: .; cdr3_length: 13; j_call: TRBJ2-2; cdr3_aa: CASRATLLGELFF; cdr3_nt: TGCGCCAGCAGGGCCACCCTTCTCGGGGAGCTGTTTTTT
v_call: TRBV7-2; clone_size: .; d_call: TRBD2; cdr3_length: 15; j_call: TRBJ2-7; cdr3_aa: CASSLAGGRDYEQYF; cdr3_nt: TGTGCCAGCAGCTTAGCTGGGGGGAGGGATTACGAGCAGTACTTC
v_call: TRBV18; clone_size: .; d_call: .; cdr3_length: 13; j_call: TRBJ2-3; cdr3_aa: CASSRGQGDTQYF; cdr3_nt: TGTGCCAGCTCACGGGGTCAGGGAGATACGCAGTATTTT
v_call: TRBV6-1; clone_size: once; d_call: TRBD1; cdr3_length: 14; j_call: TRBJ2-1; cdr3_aa: CASSQGASSDEQFF; cdr3_nt: TGTGCCAGCAGCCAGGGGGCGAGTAGTGATGAGCAGTTCTTC
v_call: TRBV30; clone_size: few; d_call: .; cdr3_length: 12; j_call: TRBJ1-6; cdr3_aa: CAWSVTVSPLHF; cdr3_nt: TGTGCCTGGAGTGTAACGGTATCACCCCTCCACTTT
v_call: TRBV7-9; clone_size: .; d_call: .; cdr3_length: 15; j_call: TRBJ1-2; cdr3_aa: CASSLMGARNYGYTF; cdr3_nt: TGTGCCAGCAGCTTGATGGGGGCTAGGAACTATGGCTACACCTTC
v_call: TRBV25-1; clone_size: few; d_call: TRBD1; cdr3_length: 15; j_call: TRBJ2-1; cdr3_aa: CASKPGQGSYNEQFF; cdr3_nt: TGTGCCAGCAAACCGGGACAGGGCTCCTACAATGAGCAGTTCTTC
v_call: TRBV27; clone_size: .; d_call: .; cdr3_length: 13; j_call: TRBJ2-3; cdr3_aa: CASTMTGSDTQYF; cdr3_nt: TGTGCCAGCACCATGACAGGATCCGATACGCAGTATTTT
v_call: TRBV11-2; clone_size: .; d_call: .; cdr3_length: 13; j_call: TRBJ1-2; cdr3_aa: CASSLDRTDGYTF; cdr3_nt: TGTGCCAGCAGCTTAGATCGGACAGATGGCTACACCTTC
v_call: TRBV19; clone_size: .; d_call: TRBD1; cdr3_length: 15; j_call: TRBJ1-5; cdr3_aa: CASGQGTASNQPQHF; cdr3_nt: TGTGCCAGTGGACAAGGGACAGCTAGCAATCAGCCCCAGCATTTT
v_call: TRBV11-2; clone_size: .; d_call: .; cdr3_length: 13; j_call: TRBJ1-1; cdr3_aa: CASSSGGYTEAFF; cdr3_nt: TGTGCCAGCAGTTCTGGGGGGTACACTGAAGCTTTCTTT
v_call: TRBV7-9; clone_size: .; d_call: .; cdr3_length: 13; j_call: TRBJ2-2; cdr3_aa: CASRLLNTGELFF; cdr3_nt: TGTGCCAGCAGGCTACTAAACACCGGGGAGCTGTTTTTT
v_call: TRBV5-1; clone_size: .; d_call: TRBD2; cdr3_length: 14; j_call: TRBJ2-3; cdr3_aa: CASSLGLAVDTQYF; cdr3_nt: TGCGCCAGCAGCTTGGGACTAGCGGTTGATACGCAGTATTTT
v_call: TRBV5-1; clone_size: .; d_call: TRBD2; cdr3_length: 18; j_call: TRBJ2-1; cdr3_aa: CASSLDHVSGGPYNEQFF; cdr3_nt: TGCGCCAGCAGCTTGGACCACGTTAGCGGGGGCCCCTACAATGAGCAGTTCTTC
v_call: TRBV4-3; clone_size: .; d_call: .; cdr3_length: 14; j_call: TRBJ1-5; cdr3_aa: CASSQGHQNQPQHF; cdr3_nt: TGCGCCAGCAGCCAAGGACACCAGAATCAGCCCCAGCATTTT
v_call: TRBV7-9; clone_size: .; d_call: TRBD1; cdr3_length: 15; j_call: TRBJ1-4; cdr3_aa: CASSPSTGTNEKLFF; cdr3_nt: TGCGCCAGCAGCCCCTCGACAGGGACAAATGAAAAACTGTTTTTT
v_call: TRBV5-1; clone_size: .; d_call: TRBD2; cdr3_length: 14; j_call: TRBJ2-1; cdr3_aa: CASSLRLAGNEQFF; cdr3_nt: TGCGCCAGCAGCTTAAGACTAGCGGGGAATGAGCAGTTCTTC
v_call: TRBV7-8; clone_size: .; d_call: TRBD1; cdr3_length: 14; j_call: TRBJ2-1; cdr3_aa: CATTGTGGRNEQFF; cdr3_nt: TGTGCCACTACCGGGACAGGGGGCCGAAATGAGCAGTTCTTC
v_call: TRBV2; clone_size: once; d_call: TRBD1; cdr3_length: 18; j_call: TRBJ2-7; cdr3_aa: CASKDGGPGTGGTYEQYF; cdr3_nt: TGTGCCAGCAAGGACGGGGGCCCCGGGACAGGGGGAACCTACGAGCAGTACTTC
v_call: TRBV5-4; clone_size: .; d_call: .; cdr3_length: 14; j_call: TRBJ1-2; cdr3_aa: CASSLLTAEGGYTF; cdr3_nt: TGTGCCAGCAGCTTGCTGACGGCTGAGGGTGGCTACACCTTC
v_call: TRBV7-2; clone_size: medium-sized; d_call: .; cdr3_length: 12; j_call: TRBJ2-7; cdr3_aa: CASSPGGYEQYF; cdr3_nt: TGTGCCAGCAGCCCCGGCGGTTACGAGCAGTACTTC
v_call: TRBV6-1; clone_size: .; d_call: .; cdr3_length: 16; j_call: TRBJ2-5; cdr3_aa: CASSELPRDTSWEQYF; cdr3_nt: TGTGCCAGCAGTGAACTGCCCCGGGACACCAGCTGGGAGCAGTACTTC
v_call: TRBV30; clone_size: .; d_call: .; cdr3_length: 12; j_call: TRBJ2-1; cdr3_aa: CAWSGGPVEQFF; cdr3_nt: TGTGCCTGGAGTGGGGGGCCGGTTGAGCAGTTCTTC
v_call: TRBV4-3; clone_size: .; d_call: TRBD1; cdr3_length: 14; j_call: TRBJ2-2; cdr3_aa: CASSGQGYTGELFF; cdr3_nt: TGCGCCAGCAGCGGACAGGGGTACACCGGGGAGCTGTTTTTT
v_call: TRBV5-4; clone_size: few; d_call: TRBD2; cdr3_length: 14; j_call: TRBJ2-3; cdr3_aa: CASSFSGVTDTQYF; cdr3_nt: TGTGCCAGCAGCTTTAGCGGGGTCACAGATACGCAGTATTTT
v_call: TRBV6-6; clone_size: few; d_call: TRBD2; cdr3_length: 14; j_call: TRBJ2-7; cdr3_aa: CASRERGSSYEQYF; cdr3_nt: TGTGCCAGCAGAGAGCGGGGGTCCTCCTACGAGCAGTACTTC
v_call: TRBV30; clone_size: .; d_call: TRBD1; cdr3_length: 13; j_call: TRBJ1-5; cdr3_aa: CAWRGTDYQPQHF; cdr3_nt: TGTGCCTGGAGGGGGACAGACTATCAGCCCCAGCATTTT
v_call: TRBV6-5; clone_size: .; d_call: .; cdr3_length: 15; j_call: TRBJ1-1; cdr3_aa: CASSYTGTTELEAFF; cdr3_nt: TGTGCCAGCAGTTATACCGGGACAACCGAACTGGAAGCTTTCTTT
v_call: TRBV5-1; clone_size: .; d_call: .; cdr3_length: 15; j_call: TRBJ1-1; cdr3_aa: CASSSTGSWNTEAFF; cdr3_nt: TGCGCCAGCAGTTCTACAGGGAGTTGGAACACTGAAGCTTTCTTT
v_call: TRBV7-9; clone_size: .; d_call: .; cdr3_length: 13; j_call: TRBJ2-7; cdr3_aa: CASSFDIFYEQYF; cdr3_nt: TGTGCCAGCAGCTTTGACATCTTCTACGAGCAGTACTTC
v_call: TRBV4-3; clone_size: .; d_call: .; cdr3_length: 14; j_call: TRBJ1-2; cdr3_aa: CASSQSQGRDGYTF; cdr3_nt: TGCGCCAGCAGCCAAAGTCAGGGTAGAGATGGCTACACCTTC
v_call: TRBV27; clone_size: .; d_call: TRBD1; cdr3_length: 16; j_call: TRBJ1-6; cdr3_aa: CASSETGGFYNSPLHF; cdr3_nt: TGTGCCAGCAGTGAGACAGGGGGTTTCTATAATTCACCCCTCCACTTT
v_call: TRBV2; clone_size: .; d_call: .; cdr3_length: 13; j_call: TRBJ2-7; cdr3_aa: CASSEAGRYEQYF; cdr3_nt: TGTGCCTCTTCGGAGGCAGGACGCTACGAGCAGTACTTC
v_call: TRBV19; clone_size: .; d_call: .; cdr3_length: 16; j_call: TRBJ2-7; cdr3_aa: CASSISLSEFTYEQYF; cdr3_nt: TGTGCCAGTAGTATCTCCCTCAGCGAGTTTACCTACGAGCAGTACTTC
v_call: TRBV4-1; clone_size: .; d_call: TRBD1; cdr3_length: 15; j_call: TRBJ1-4; cdr3_aa: CASSQNRGTNEKLFF; cdr3_nt: TGCGCCAGCAGCCAAAACAGGGGAACTAATGAAAAACTGTTTTTT
v_call: TRBV5-4; clone_size: .; d_call: TRBD1; cdr3_length: 16; j_call: TRBJ1-1; cdr3_aa: CASSLGQGAEDTEAFF; cdr3_nt: TGTGCCAGCAGCCTGGGACAGGGGGCCGAGGACACTGAAGCTTTCTTT
v_call: TRBV27; clone_size: .; d_call: TRBD1; cdr3_length: 14; j_call: TRBJ2-7; cdr3_aa: CASSLSRGRYEQYF; cdr3_nt: TGTGCCAGCAGTTTATCAAGGGGGCGATACGAGCAGTACTTC
v_call: TRBV5-1; clone_size: .; d_call: TRBD1; cdr3_length: 17; j_call: TRBJ2-7; cdr3_aa: CASSFRDRGLSPYEQYF; cdr3_nt: TGCGCCAGCAGCTTCCGGGACAGGGGGCTTAGCCCCTACGAGCAGTACTTC
v_call: TRBV7-2; clone_size: .; d_call: .; cdr3_length: 13; j_call: TRBJ1-5; cdr3_aa: CASSPQTGQPQHF; cdr3_nt: TGTGCCAGCAGCCCCCAGACAGGCCAGCCCCAGCATTTT